This T cell receptor beta chain was found in a study of shared clonotypes between healthy human individuals. The study, taken as a whole, reports: Clonotype sharing among the donors was expected to vary with sequencing depth.

Only CD45RO-negative cells positively selected for CCR7 counted as naive CD8 cells, so terminally differentiated effector memory CD45RA+ cells were excluded. Comments on this clone: Its antigen is still unknown.

An approximately 180 ng quantity of DNA, roughly 30,000 T cell genomes, went into the sorted-subset replicate PCRs. The table came from immunoSEQ multiplex PCR; TCRdb's copy has only in-frame clones and leaves some out. The table has about 2.2 million clones, about 92% seen once. This CDR3 has 12 residues. V lost 4 bases and J lost 3, with 7 bases in between. Germline V gene data show CDR1 as ENHRY and CDR2 as SYGVKD. The clonotype originates from a man between 18 and 35 years old in good health. Some clones in this sample may be carry-over from other donors' samples. J is TRBJ2-7 and V is TRBV10-3, with D maybe TRBD1 (6 bases). Sequenced: naive CD8+ T cells from PBMCs. CDR3: CAISAGVYEQYF. For the CDR3, the DNA is TGTGCCATCAGTGCAGGGGTCTACGAGCAGTACTTC.